These 20 T cell receptor beta chains came from one sample sequenced in a study of cytomegalovirus exposure and HLA in healthy donors. The PCR made use of 60 Vbeta and 13 Jbeta primers. Measured with immunoSEQ multiplex PCR; TCRdb has only the in-frame clones, and not every one. The profile covers tens of thousands of clones, with 78% appearing a single time and 7.5% to 10% taken by the ten largest. Source material: PBMCs. The receptors originated from a man aged 40-49 years in good health and CMV-seronegative.

The chain is built from TRBV5-1 and TRBJ2-5, with TRBD1 matching 8 bases. Germline lookup yields CDR1 SGHRS and CDR2 YFSETQ. This CDR3 has 15 residues. The ends lost 4 bases at V and 5 bases at J; junction bases unmatched: 10. The CDR3 nucleotides are TGCGCCAGCAGCAGCCTGCAGGGGGCACGTGAGACCCAGTACTTC. It specifies CASSSLQGARETQYF. Using reference TRBV5-1 and TRBJ2-5 for the parts outside the CDR3, the full variable domain is KAGVTQTPRYLIKTRGQQVTLSCSPISGHRSVSWYQQTPGQGLQFLFEYFSETQRNKGNFPGRFSGRQFSNSRSEMNVSTLELGDSALYLCASSSLQGARETQYFGPGTRLLVL.

This chain uses TRBV5-1 with TRBJ1-2; possible D gene TRBD1, 6 bases. CDR1 and CDR2 from the germline V gene are SGHRS and YFSETQ. V was clipped by 4 bases and J by 1 base, with 11 bases between them. The CDR3 is made up of 14 amino acids. This CDR3 is CASSIGQNNYGYTF. The CDR3 DNA sequence: TGCGCCAGCAGCATTGGACAGAATAACTATGGCTACACCTTC.

The chain couples TRBV6-6 to TRBJ2-2; D remains unclear. Trimming took off 5 bases at V and 4 bases at J, with 11 bases between the two ends. The CDR3 length is 14 residues. Germline V lookup: CDR1 MNHNY, CDR2 SVGAGI (reference sequence). CDR3 nucleotides: TGTGCCAGCAGTGGGCAGGTGGGCACCGGGGAGCTGTTTTTT. This encodes CASSGQVGTGELFF.

This clone has just a few counts. The V call is TRBV5-1, the J call TRBJ1-4, with a weak D call TRBD1 (5 bases). Per the germline V gene, CDR1 is SGHRS and CDR2 is YFSETQ. Trimming shortened V by 0 bases and J by 8 bases, and 8 bases separated the two germline ends. This CDR3 has 13 residues. CDR3 nucleotides: TGCGCCAGCAGCTTGGGCCCAGGGGAAAAACTGTTTTTT. Translated, it gives CASSLGPGEKLFF.

This clone was seen only once. The rearrangement links TRBV25-1 to TRBJ2-5; TRBD1 aligns across 8 bases. The CDR3 is made up of 15 amino acids. J was trimmed by 7 bases and V by 3 bases; bases with no gene match: 10. CDR1 and CDR2 from the germline V gene are MGHDK and SYGVNS. The CDR3 bases are TGTGCCAGCAGTGACCCTACCAGGGGGCCGGGGACCCAGTACTTC. It specifies CASSDPTRGPGTQYF.

The rearrangement uses TRBV7-6 and TRBJ2-5; weak D call: TRBD1 (6 bases). This CDR3 is 14 amino acids long. V was cut by 5 bases and J by 5 bases, with 15 bases left in between. Germline-derived CDR1 and CDR2 are SGHVS and FNYEAQ. CDR3 nucleotide sequence: TGTGCCAGCAGCCTCGTCAGGGGCCGGGAGACCCAGTACTTC. Its translation: CASSLVRGRETQYF. Supplemented by reference TRBV7-6 and TRBJ2-5, the full variable domain reads GAGVSQSPRYKVTKRGQDVALRCDPISGHVSLYWYRQALGQGPEFLTYFNYEAQQDKSGLPNDRFSAERPEGSISTLTIQRTEQRDSAMYRCASSLVRGRETQYFGPGTRLLVL.

The gene calls are TRBV11-3 and TRBJ2-7; tentatively, D is TRBD1 (6 bases). V lost 4 bases and J lost 5, with 15 bases in between. The CDR3 consists of 14 residues. Per the germline V gene, CDR1 is SGHNT and CDR2 is YENEEA. The CDR3 DNA is TGTGCCAGCAGCTCGACAGGCATTTCAGACGAGCAGTACTTC. It translates to CASSSTGISDEQYF.

Here the CDR3 reads CATGGKQGNSGNTIYF. In DNA, the CDR3 is TGTGCCACGGGCGGAAAACAGGGGAACTCTGGAAACACCATATATTTT. This chain connects TRBV5-4 to TRBJ1-3, with 7 bases aligning to TRBD1. The CDR3 has 16 amino acids. Germline assignment: CDR1 SGHNT and CDR2 YYREEE (reference sequence). Trimming at V came to 9 bases and at J to 0 bases, leaving 12 bases not matched to a gene.

The chain couples TRBV7-9 to TRBJ2-1, with D hard to call. Germline values: CDR1 SEHNR, CDR2 FQNEAQ (reference sequence). This CDR3 has 15 amino acids. The V gene lost 4 bases and the J gene lost 5 bases, with 15 bases spanning the gap. The CDR3 region has the DNA TGTGCCAGCAGCTCATTTCGGCGGAGCAACAATGAGCAGTTCTTC. Its protein is CASSSFRRSNNEQFF.

The chain recombines TRBV10-3 with TRBJ2-1, with 13 bases matching TRBD2. V lost 2 bases, J lost 8 bases, and 6 bases stayed unmatched. The CDR3 loop spans 16 amino acids. Germline values: CDR1 ENHRY, CDR2 SYGVKD. The CDR3 reads CAISEIGTSGDDEQFF. The CDR3 DNA follows: TGTGCCATCAGTGAGATCGGGACTAGCGGGGACGATGAGCAGTTCTTC.

The chain couples TRBV6-1 to TRBJ2-7, with 8 positions matching TRBD1. V lost 3 bases and J lost 4; bases outside the gene matches: 5. The CDR3 totals 14 residues. The germline gives CDR1 MNHNS, CDR2 SASEGT. CDR3 nucleotide sequence: TGTGCCAGCAGTGATCCGGGACAGGTATACGAGCAGTACTTC. This codes for CASSDPGQVYEQYF.

The CDR3 protein is CASSRRGTEAFF. DNA for the CDR3: TGTGCCAGCAGCCGCCGCGGGACTGAAGCTTTCTTT. The rearrangement uses TRBV5-4 and TRBJ1-1; D gene unclear. V lost 4 bases to trimming and J lost 5 bases, with 9 bases between them. CDR3 size: 12 residues. Per germline, CDR1 SGHNT and CDR2 YYREEE (reference sequence).

The chain carries TRBV2 and TRBJ1-5; D is ambiguous. V shed 6 bases and J shed 0 bases, with 6 bases lying between them. Germline assignment: CDR1 SNHLY and CDR2 FYNNEI. The CDR3 sequence is 13 residues long. The DNA for the CDR3 is TGTGCCAGCAGATACAATAGCAATCAGCCCCAGCATTTT. Translated, it gives CASRYNSNQPQHF.

In this sample, this clone turned up once. Compared with germline, one end of the junction differs, possibly owing to a read error. The V and J genes are TRBV4-1 and TRBJ2-7; possibly TRBD1 for D (5 bases). Germline CDR1 is MGHRA and CDR2 is YSYEKL. This CDR3 is 14 amino acids long. The CDR3 reads CASSQDGQGYEQYF. In DNA, the CDR3 is TGTGCCAGCAGCCAAGATGGCCAGGGCTACGAGCAGTACTTC.

This clone has a handful of counts. The chain carries TRBV28 and TRBJ2-5; D perhaps matches TRBD2 (6 bases). Germline lookup yields CDR1 MDHEN and CDR2 SYDVKM. The V end lost 7 bases, the J end lost 1 base, and 10 bases lay between the germline ends. The CDR3 has 13 residues. CDR3 DNA sequence: TGTGCCAGCACCCACGGGGGCCAAGAGACCCAGTACTTC. Amino acid sequence: CASTHGGQETQYF.

The CDR3: CATSSLTGLAGELFF. The DNA for the CDR3 is TGTGCCACCAGCAGCCTCACAGGGCTCGCCGGGGAGCTGTTTTTT. The J gene is TRBJ2-2, the V gene TRBV15; weak D call: TRBD1 (6 bases). The V and J ends lost 3 bases and 6 bases respectively, with 14 bases between them. Germline V gene data show CDR1 as LNHNV and CDR2 as YYDKDF (reference sequence). This CDR3 comprises 15 residues.

Worth noting for this clone: It may be a read error: a sequence one base away is much more abundant. This CDR3 is also generated by other DNA sequences in the sample. The rearrangement links TRBV10-3 to TRBJ1-1; the D is unclear. The CDR3 consists of 13 residues. Germline V gene data show CDR1 as ENHRY and CDR2 as SYGVKD. In nucleotides, the CDR3 is TGTGCCATCCGGGCCGCGGGGAACACTGAGGCTTTCTTT. Its protein is CAIRAAGNTEAFF.

The chain joins TRBV14 to TRBJ2-2; TRBD2 matches at 8 bases. V dropped 8 bases and J dropped 5; count of bases not matched to a gene: 4. CDR1 SGHDN and CDR2 FVKESK come from the germline V gene. CDR3 length: 13 residues. The DNA for the CDR3 is TGTGCCAGCCAGCGGGAGTGGACCGGGGAGCTGTTTTTT. Amino acids: CASQREWTGELFF.

The rearrangement uses TRBV2 and TRBJ2-5; D perhaps matches TRBD1 (5 bases). V shed 8 bases and J shed 5 bases, with 21 bases lying between them. Germline CDR1 and CDR2: SNHLY and FYNNEI. This CDR3 region has 15 residues. This chain's CDR3 is CASGSRASSGETQYF. CDR3 in DNA: TGTGCCAGCGGGTCCCGGGCAAGTTCAGGGGAGACCCAGTACTTC.

J is TRBJ2-2 and V is TRBV2, with 9 bases aligning to TRBD1. CDR3 length: 14 amino acids. Germline CDR1 is SNHLY and CDR2 is FYNNEI. The V and J ends lost 6 bases and 7 bases, in that order; junction bases with no gene match: 6. The CDR3 bases are TGTGCCAGCAGGTCACAGGGGGCGGACGGGGAGCTGTTTTTT. It translates to CASRSQGADGELFF.